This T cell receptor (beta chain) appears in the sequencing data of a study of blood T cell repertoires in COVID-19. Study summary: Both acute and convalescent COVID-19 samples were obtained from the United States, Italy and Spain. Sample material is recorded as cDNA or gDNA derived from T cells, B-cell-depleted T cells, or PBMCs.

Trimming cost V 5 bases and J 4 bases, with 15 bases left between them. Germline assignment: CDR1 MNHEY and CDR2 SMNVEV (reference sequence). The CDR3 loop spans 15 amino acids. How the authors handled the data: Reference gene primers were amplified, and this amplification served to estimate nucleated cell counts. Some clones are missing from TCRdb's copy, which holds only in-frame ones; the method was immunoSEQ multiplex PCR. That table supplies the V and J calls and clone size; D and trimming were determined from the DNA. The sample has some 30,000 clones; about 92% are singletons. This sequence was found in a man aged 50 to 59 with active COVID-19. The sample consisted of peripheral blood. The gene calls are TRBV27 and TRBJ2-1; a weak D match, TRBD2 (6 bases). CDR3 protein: CASSQKETRYNEQFF. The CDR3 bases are TGTGCCAGCAGTCAGAAAGAGACTAGATACAATGAGCAGTTCTTC.